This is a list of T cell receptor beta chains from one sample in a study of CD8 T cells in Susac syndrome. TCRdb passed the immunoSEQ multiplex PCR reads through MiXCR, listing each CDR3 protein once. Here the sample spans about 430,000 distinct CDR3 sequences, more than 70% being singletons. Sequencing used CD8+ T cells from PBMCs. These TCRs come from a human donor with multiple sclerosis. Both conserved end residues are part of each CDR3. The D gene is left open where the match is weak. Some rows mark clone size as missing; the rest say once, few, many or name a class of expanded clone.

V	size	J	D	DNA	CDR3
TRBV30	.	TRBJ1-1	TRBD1	TGTGCCTGGAGGGGACAGGGAGAAACTGAAGCTTTCTTT	CAWRGQGETEAFF
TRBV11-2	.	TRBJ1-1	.	TGTGCCAGCAGCCTTTGGAGGGACACTGAAGCTTTCTTT	CASSLWRDTEAFF
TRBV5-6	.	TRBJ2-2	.	TGTGCCAGCAGGAATGACCGGGGAAAGCTGTTTTTT	CASRNDRGKLFF
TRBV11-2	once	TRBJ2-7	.	TGTGCCAGCAGCGTCCCCACCTACGAGCAGTACTTC	CASSVPTYEQYF
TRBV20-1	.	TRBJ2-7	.	TGCAGTGCTAGATATGAGAGCCACGAGCAGTACTTC	CSARYESHEQYF
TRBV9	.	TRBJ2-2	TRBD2	TGTGCCAGCAGCCTTTCCGGGACTAGCGGGACCGGGGAGCTGTTTTTT	CASSLSGTSGTGELFF
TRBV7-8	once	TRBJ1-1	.	TGTGCCAGCAATGGACAGCTGAACACTGAAGCTTTCTTT	CASNGQLNTEAFF
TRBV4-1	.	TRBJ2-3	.	TGCGCCAGCGGACAAATAGCAGATACGCAGTATTTT	CASGQIADTQYF
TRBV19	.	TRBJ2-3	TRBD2	TGTGCCAGTAGTATCGGGGGGACTAGCGGGAGCCTTGTCCCAGATACGCAGTATTTT	CASSIGGTSGSLVPDTQYF
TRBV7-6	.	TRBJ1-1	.	TGTGCCAGCAGCTTACTCGGGCCAGAGAACACTGAAGCTTTCTTT	CASSLLGPENTEAFF
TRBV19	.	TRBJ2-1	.	TGTGCCAGTAGTCCGGCAGGGGCTTTCAATGAGCAGTTCTTC	CASSPAGAFNEQFF
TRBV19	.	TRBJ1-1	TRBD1	TGTGCCTCCCGGACAGGAAGCTACACTGAAGCTTTCTTT	CASRTGSYTEAFF
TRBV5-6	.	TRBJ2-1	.	TGTGCCAGCAGCTCACTCAGGGACGGTGATTACAATGAGCAGTTCTTC	CASSSLRDGDYNEQFF
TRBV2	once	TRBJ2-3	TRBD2	TGTGCCAGCAGTGGTCGCCTCGGGAGGGATACGCAGTATTTT	CASSGRLGRDTQYF
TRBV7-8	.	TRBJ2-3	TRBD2	TGTGCCAGCAGACCTCCGGGACTAGCGACAGATACGCAGTATTTT	CASRPPGLATDTQYF
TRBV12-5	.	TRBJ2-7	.	TGTGCTAGTGGTTTGGAAAGGACTGAAACCCCCTACGAGCAGTACTTC	CASGLERTETPYEQYF
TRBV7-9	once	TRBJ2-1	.	TGTGCCAGCAGCTTAGGGGGGGGCCTTAGCTCCTACAATGAGCAGTTCTTC	CASSLGGGLSSYNEQFF
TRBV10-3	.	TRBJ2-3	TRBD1	TGTGCCATCAGTACAGGGGCCTTTAGCACAGATACGCAGTATTTT	CAISTGAFSTDTQYF
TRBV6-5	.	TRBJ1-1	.	TGTGCCAGCAGCCCAACAGGGTTCGCTGAAGCTTTCTTT	CASSPTGFAEAFF
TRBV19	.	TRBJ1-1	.	TGTGCCAGTAGTATTATAGGATCGAACACTGAAGCTTTCTTT	CASSIIGSNTEAFF
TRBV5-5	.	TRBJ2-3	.	TGTGCCAGCAGCTTCCTGGCGGGACACACAGATACGCAGTATTTT	CASSFLAGHTDTQYF
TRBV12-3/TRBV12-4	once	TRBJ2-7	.	TGTGCCAGCAGACAGGGTGGCTCCTACGAGCAGTACTTC	CASRQGGSYEQYF